These T cell receptor beta chains were read from a single sample in a study of T cell repertoires in cytomegalovirus infection. TCRdb re-analysed the reads in MiXCR, keeping a single row per CDR3 protein. The data show about 230,000 distinct CDR3 sequences, about 20% seen once. The sequenced sample consisted of CD8+ T cells from PBMCs. The receptors come from a human donor in good health (CMV status not recorded). Some clones in this sample may be carry-over from other donors' samples. CDR3s include the opening cysteine and the closing phenylalanine or tryptophan. D genes are given only for firm matches. The size entry is marked missing in some rows and otherwise reads once, few, many or a size class.

>TRBV29-1|TRBJ2-7|-|many|11
CSVEMGYEQYF
TGCAGCGTTGAGATGGGCTACGAGCAGTACTTC
>TRBV7-9|TRBJ2-2|-|-|13
CASSSVTTGELFF
TGTGCCAGCAGCTCAGTCACCACCGGGGAGCTGTTTTTT
>TRBV5-1|TRBJ2-2|TRBD1|-|14
CASARDRGTGELFF
TGCGCCAGCGCCCGCGACAGGGGCACCGGGGAGCTGTTTTTT
>TRBV20-1|TRBJ2-1|-|many|16
CSAISLRAPGYNEQFF
TGCAGTGCTATAAGTCTCCGGGCCCCCGGCTACAATGAGCAGTTCTTC
>TRBV7-9|TRBJ2-5|TRBD1|-|14
CASSPRTGQETQYF
TGTGCCAGCAGCCCCCGGACAGGACAAGAGACCCAGTACTTC
>TRBV29-1|TRBJ1-4|TRBD1|-|15
CSAAEEGGPNEKLFF
TGCAGCGCCGCCGAAGAAGGGGGCCCTAATGAAAAACTGTTTTTT
>TRBV6-5|TRBJ2-2|-|-|12
CASRPGTGELFF
TGTGCCAGCAGGCCAGGGACCGGGGAGCTGTTTTTT
>TRBV18|TRBJ2-5|-|few|16
CASSPLSLHLQETQYF
TGTGCCAGCTCACCACTTAGCCTTCATTTACAAGAGACCCAGTACTTC
>TRBV7-2|TRBJ1-3|-|few|17
CASSLLSGESSGNTIYF
TGTGCCAGCAGCTTGCTCTCGGGGGAAAGCTCTGGAAACACCATATATTTT
>TRBV5-4|TRBJ2-7|-|-|15
CASSWPGTPAYEQYF
TGTGCCAGCAGCTGGCCCGGGACGCCGGCCTACGAGCAGTACTTC
>TRBV5-1|TRBJ2-3|-|once|13
CASSEIYKDTQYF
TGCGCCAGCAGTGAAATTTATAAAGATACGCAGTATTTT
>TRBV11-2|TRBJ1-4|-|few|15
CASSLGAQGGEKLFF
TGTGCCAGCAGCTTAGGGGCCCAGGGCGGCGAAAAACTGTTTTTT
>TRBV6-5|TRBJ2-7|-|few|15
CASSYSSESSYEQYF
TGTGCCAGCAGTTACTCCTCGGAAAGCTCCTACGAGCAGTACTTC
>TRBV27|TRBJ2-3|TRBD2|-|15
CASSSPSSGDNTQYF
TGTGCCAGCAGTTCCCCCTCTAGCGGGGACAATACGCAGTATTTT
>TRBV6-5|TRBJ1-2|-|-|13
CASSYEGSKVRTF
TGTGCCAGCAGTTACGAGGGGAGCAAGGTCCGCACCTTC
>TRBV28|TRBJ1-1|-|few|15
CASSFWSSGNTEAFF
TGTGCCAGCAGTTTTTGGTCTTCGGGGAACACTGAAGCTTTCTTT
>TRBV12-3/TRBV12-4|TRBJ2-2|TRBD2|few|16
CASSLLAGGNTGELFF
TGTGCCAGCAGTCTCCTAGCGGGGGGGAACACCGGGGAGCTGTTTTTT
>TRBV7-9|TRBJ2-7|-|medium-sized|13
CASSLSDPYEQYF
TGTGCCAGCAGCTTATCCGATCCCTACGAGCAGTACTTC
>TRBV7-2|TRBJ1-6|-|many|15
CASSLQPGGHSPLHF
TGTGCCAGCAGCTTGCAGCCTGGGGGTCATTCACCCCTCCACTTT
>TRBV12-3/TRBV12-4|TRBJ1-1|-|few|14
CASSFGDSRSEAFF
TGTGCCAGCAGTTTCGGAGACAGTCGGTCTGAAGCTTTCTTT